These 26 T cell receptor beta chains were all obtained from the same sample, sequenced in a study of blood T cell repertoires in COVID-19. Measured with immunoSEQ multiplex PCR; TCRdb has only the in-frame clones, and not every one. The sample records some 110,000 clones, around 85% being singletons. The sequenced sample consisted of peripheral blood. Receptor source: a man aged 45-60 years with acute or convalescent COVID-19.

This rearrangement joins TRBV27 to TRBJ2-1; D remains unclear. The germline CDR1 and CDR2 sequences are MNHEY and SMNVEV (reference sequence). CDR3 length: 13 amino acids. The germline V and J ends were trimmed by 3 bases and 6 bases, with 9 bases remaining between them. Written as DNA, the CDR3 is TGTGCCAGCAGTTTGACTCACTCCAATGAGCAGTTCTTC. This sequence encodes CASSLTHSNEQFF.

The sample holds a few counts of this clone. This rearrangement joins TRBV7-3 to TRBJ2-1, with 11 nucleotides matching TRBD2. This CDR3 is 16 amino acids long. V lost 4 bases, J lost 3 bases, and 5 bases stayed unmatched. From germline, CDR1 is SGHTA and CDR2 FQGTGA. The CDR3 loop reads CASSSLGTSGYNEQFF. The CDR3 DNA is TGTGCCAGCAGCTCCCTCGGGACTAGCGGCTACAATGAGCAGTTCTTC.

This clone has more than one count but fewer than ten. This rearrangement joins TRBV9 to TRBJ2-3, with 8 positions matching TRBD1. Trimming removed 0 bases from V and 1 base from J; junction bases left unmatched: 4. The germline V gene has CDR1 SGDLS and CDR2 YYNGEE. CDR3 length: 16 residues. CDR3 DNA: TGTGCCAGCAGCGTAGATGGCAGGGGGCGCACAGATACGCAGTATTTT. This codes for CASSVDGRGRTDTQYF.

This sequence joins TRBV7-9 and TRBJ2-1; 7 nucleotides match TRBD2. Losses at the gene ends were 1 base for V and 10 bases for J; bases not matched to a gene: 10. CDR1 is SEHNR and CDR2 is FQNEAQ in the germline V gene (reference sequence). This CDR3 contains 15 residues. CDR3 in DNA: TGTGCCAGCAGCTTAGGGTTAGCGGGTGGCAACGAGCAGTTCTTC. Amino acid sequence: CASSLGLAGGNEQFF.

V usage is TRBV20-1 and J usage is TRBJ2-3; 12 bases line up with TRBD2. Germline assignment: CDR1 DFQATT and CDR2 SNEGSKA (reference sequence). Trimming at V came to 3 bases and at J to 4 bases, leaving 8 bases not matched to a gene. CDR3 length: 16 amino acids. CDR3 nucleotides: TGCAGTGCTAGTCCCCTACTAGCGGGGGGTTCAGATACGCAGTATTTT. Its translation: CSASPLLAGGSDTQYF.

The chain carries TRBV12-5 and TRBJ1-5; TRBD1 matches at 8 bases. CDR3 length equals 18 residues. Per the germline V gene, CDR1 is LGHNT and CDR2 is FRNRAP. Unmatched junction bases numbered 8, after V lost 0 bases and J lost 1 base. The CDR3 DNA sequence: TGTGCTAGTGGTTTGGTAGGTGCAGGGGGCTTGAGCAATCAGCCCCAGCATTTT. Translating gives CASGLVGAGGLSNQPQHF.

The chain combines TRBV29-1 with TRBJ1-1, with 10 bases lining up with TRBD1. The CDR3 is 12 residues long. V was clipped by 7 bases and J by 7 bases; unmatched bases: 6. Germline V gene data show CDR1 as SQVTM and CDR2 as ANQGSEA. CDR3 amino acids: CSADRGYGEAFF. CDR3 nucleotides: TGCAGCGCGGACAGGGGGTATGGTGAAGCTTTCTTT. Supplemented by reference TRBV29-1 and TRBJ1-1, the full variable domain reads SAVISQKPSRDICQRGTSLTIQCQVDSQVTMMFWYRQQPGQSLTLIATANQGSEATYESGFVIDKFPISRPNLTFSTLTVSNMSPEDSSIYLCSADRGYGEAFFGQGTRLTVV.

V usage is TRBV2 and J usage is TRBJ1-2; a possible D gene is TRBD1 (6 bases). V was cut by 6 bases and J by 2 bases, with 13 bases left in between. CDR1 is SNHLY and CDR2 is FYNNEI in the germline V gene. The CDR3 length is 14 residues. The CDR3 here is CASSARQGNYGYTF. In DNA form, the CDR3 reads TGTGCCAGCAGCGCTCGGCAGGGGAACTATGGCTACACCTTC.

The genes are TRBV5-1 and TRBJ1-2, with D unresolved. Trimming removed 4 bases at V and 8 bases at J, with 15 bases between. Per the germline V gene, CDR1 is SGHRS and CDR2 is YFSETQ. The CDR3 is 13 amino acids. DNA of the CDR3: TGCGCCAGCAGCCCCGCCGGGATGGAGGGCTACACCTTC. Protein product: CASSPAGMEGYTF.

The chain links TRBV19 to TRBJ1-6; tentatively, D is TRBD1 (5 bases). This CDR3 has 13 residues. Germline V gene lookup returns CDR1 LNHDA and CDR2 SQIVND (reference sequence). Trimming took off 10 bases at V and 1 base at J, with 8 bases between the two ends. The DNA for the CDR3 is TGTGCCACCGACAGTTCCTATAATTCACCCCTCCACTTT. Translated, it gives CATDSSYNSPLHF. Supplemented by reference TRBV19 and TRBJ1-6, the full variable domain reads DGGITQSPKYLFRKEGQNVTLSCEQNLNHDAMYWYRQDPGQGLRLIYYSQIVNDFQKGDIAEGYSVSREKKESFPLTVTSAQKNPTAFYLCATDSSYNSPLHFGNGTRLTVT.

This clone appeared once. The genes are TRBV7-8 and TRBJ2-1; no firm D call. Germline V gene data show CDR1 as SGHVS and CDR2 as FQNEAQ. The CDR3 covers 11 residues. V gave up 6 bases and J gave up 7 bases, with 7 bases separating them. For the CDR3, the DNA is TGTGCCAGCAGGGTTCGGAATGAGCAGTTCTTC. Protein: CASRVRNEQFF.

In this sample, this clone turned up many times. The V call is TRBV19, the J call TRBJ1-1; D ambiguous. The CDR3 contains 11 residues. In germline, CDR1 is LNHDA, CDR2 SQIVND (reference sequence). Trimming removed 3 bases at V and 11 bases at J, with 10 bases between. The CDR3 spells CASSIPDSAFF. DNA of the CDR3: TGTGCCAGTAGTATCCCAGATTCGGCTTTCTTT.

This clone was seen a handful of times. The rearrangement uses TRBV11-2 and TRBJ1-1, with 7 bases that match TRBD1. Germline CDR1 and CDR2: SGHAT and FQNNGV. The CDR3 spans 14 residues. Unmatched junction bases numbered 6, after V lost 1 base and J lost 7 bases. The CDR3 spells CASSLAGTDSEAFF. The DNA of the CDR3 is TGTGCCAGCAGCTTAGCGGGGACAGACAGTGAAGCTTTCTTT.

The chain joins TRBV3-1 (or the pseudogene TRBV3-2) to TRBJ1-2; D not certain. Trimming took off 0 bases at V and 4 bases at J, with 15 bases between the two ends. Germline CDR1 is LGHDT and CDR2 is YNNKEL (reference sequence). The CDR3 loop spans 16 amino acids. CDR3 bases: TGTGCCAGCAGCCAAGACCCTAGAACGGTGCTCTATGGCTACACCTTC. Its protein product is CASSQDPRTVLYGYTF.

The CDR3 DNA is TGTGCCAGCAGCAAGGAGGGACTCCTCGTAGGTGATACGCAGTATTTT. This encodes CASSKEGLLVGDTQYF. The chain couples TRBV7-3 to TRBJ2-3; possibly TRBD2 for D (6 bases). The CDR3 is 16 residues long. V was trimmed by 5 bases and J by 6 bases, leaving 21 bases between them. Germline values: CDR1 SGHTA, CDR2 FQGTGA.

The chain recombines TRBV5-4 with TRBJ1-6; tentatively, D is TRBD1 (5 bases). The CDR3 totals 14 residues. Germline V gives CDR1 SGHNT, CDR2 YYREEE (reference sequence). V lost 4 bases, J lost 10 bases, and 15 bases lay in between. CDR3 bases: TGTGCCAGCAGCGCGGGGGATATGTGGTCACCCCTCCACTTT. Protein sequence: CASSAGDMWSPLHF.

V is TRBV27 and J is TRBJ2-1; 7 positions agree with TRBD2. J lost 5 bases, V lost 5 bases, and 9 bases had no gene match. Germline CDR1 MNHEY, CDR2 SMNVEV (reference sequence). CDR3 length: 15 residues. DNA of the CDR3: TGTGCCAGCAGTCTGGGCTCCCTAGCGGACAATGAGCAGTTCTTC. As protein: CASSLGSLADNEQFF.

Here the CDR3 DNA reads TGCAGCGTTGAAGACGGGAACACTGAAGCTTTCTTT. As protein: CSVEDGNTEAFF. The chain carries TRBV29-1 and TRBJ1-1; D remains unclear. Trimming stripped 0 bases from V and 1 base from J, with 3 bases between. Germline lookup yields CDR1 SQVTM and CDR2 ANQGSEA. This CDR3 is built from 12 residues.

V usage is TRBV2 and J usage is TRBJ2-7; weak D call: TRBD2 (6 bases). V gave up 6 bases and J gave up 6 bases, with 12 bases separating them. From germline, CDR1 is SNHLY and CDR2 FYNNEI. The CDR3 is 12 amino acids. For the CDR3, the DNA is TGTGCCAGCAGCGACGCGGGGCTCGAGCAGTACTTC. Amino acid sequence: CASSDAGLEQYF.

This clone has just a few counts. The chain is built from TRBV7-9 and TRBJ2-1, with D hard to call. Trimming left V 5 bases short and J 0 bases short, with 17 bases between. The germline gives CDR1 SEHNR, CDR2 FQNEAQ (reference sequence). The CDR3 is 17 amino acids. CDR3 region: CASSPRSTESSYNEQFF. The DNA for the CDR3 is TGTGCCAGCAGCCCGAGATCGACGGAGAGCTCCTACAATGAGCAGTTCTTC.

This clone turned up a few times. CDR3 in DNA: TGTGCCAGCAGTTTGGTTCCCGACAGGGCTGAAAAACTGTTTTTT. This gives the protein CASSLVPDRAEKLFF. This rearrangement joins TRBV27 to TRBJ1-4; 7 positions agree with TRBD1. Germline values: CDR1 MNHEY, CDR2 SMNVEV (reference sequence). Trimming at V came to 3 bases and at J to 7 bases, leaving 8 bases not matched to a gene. This CDR3 has 15 residues.

This clone was counted between two and nine times. The genes are TRBV7-8 and TRBJ1-1; D might be TRBD1 (6 bases). This CDR3 region has 13 residues. The V and J ends lost 3 bases and 3 bases respectively, with 8 bases between them. Per the germline V gene, CDR1 is SGHVS and CDR2 is FQNEAQ. The CDR3: CASSFRTDTEAFF. CDR3 DNA sequence: TGTGCCAGCAGCTTCAGGACAGACACTGAAGCTTTCTTT.

This chain joins TRBV5-1 and TRBJ2-4; 10 bases fit TRBD1. The CDR3 sequence is 14 residues long. CDR1 and CDR2 from the germline V gene are SGHRS and YFSETQ. V was pared by 4 bases and J by 5 bases, with 3 bases of the junction left unmatched. The CDR3 bases are TGCGCCAGCAGCCCAGGGACAGGGGAAAACATTCAGTACTTC. Amino acids: CASSPGTGENIQYF. Together with reference TRBV5-1 and TRBJ2-4, the CDR3 gives the full variable domain: KAGVTQTPRYLIKTRGQQVTLSCSPISGHRSVSWYQQTPGQGLQFLFEYFSETQRNKGNFPGRFSGRQFSNSRSEMNVSTLELGDSALYLCASSPGTGENIQYFGAGTRLSVL.

The chain carries TRBV13 and TRBJ2-7, with 14 bases lining up with TRBD2. V was clipped by 4 bases and J by 7 bases; unmatched bases: 6. Per the germline V gene, CDR1 is PRHDT and CDR2 is FYEKMQ (reference sequence). The CDR3 is made up of 15 amino acids. The CDR3 loop is CASSYGLAGGGEQYF. The DNA for the CDR3 is TGTGCCAGCAGCTACGGACTAGCGGGAGGAGGGGAGCAGTACTTC. The full variable domain, in which reference TRBV13 and TRBJ2-7 provide the parts outside the CDR3, is AAGVIQSPRHLIKEKRETATLKCYPIPRHDTVYWYQQGPGQDPQFLISFYEKMQSDKGSIPDRFSAQQFSDYHSELNMSSLELGDSALYFCASSYGLAGGGEQYFGPGTRLTVT.

This chain connects TRBV19 to TRBJ2-7; 7 nucleotides match TRBD2. Germline V lookup: CDR1 LNHDA, CDR2 SQIVND (reference sequence). V lost 6 bases and J lost 0; bases outside the gene matches: 5. The CDR3 is 14 residues long. CDR3: CASRNSGPSYEQYF. CDR3 sequence (DNA): TGTGCCAGTAGAAATAGCGGGCCCTCCTACGAGCAGTACTTC.

This sequence joins TRBV6-2 or TRBV6-3 and TRBJ2-6; 9 bases agree with TRBD2. V gave up 6 bases and J gave up 0 bases; unmatched junction bases: 9. This CDR3 is 18 amino acids long. Germline CDR1 reads MNHEY; CDR2 reads SVGEGT. The CDR3 loop is CASSRGAGGYSGANVLTF. In DNA, the CDR3 is TGTGCCAGCAGCCGGGGAGCGGGAGGTTACTCTGGGGCCAACGTCCTGACTTTC.